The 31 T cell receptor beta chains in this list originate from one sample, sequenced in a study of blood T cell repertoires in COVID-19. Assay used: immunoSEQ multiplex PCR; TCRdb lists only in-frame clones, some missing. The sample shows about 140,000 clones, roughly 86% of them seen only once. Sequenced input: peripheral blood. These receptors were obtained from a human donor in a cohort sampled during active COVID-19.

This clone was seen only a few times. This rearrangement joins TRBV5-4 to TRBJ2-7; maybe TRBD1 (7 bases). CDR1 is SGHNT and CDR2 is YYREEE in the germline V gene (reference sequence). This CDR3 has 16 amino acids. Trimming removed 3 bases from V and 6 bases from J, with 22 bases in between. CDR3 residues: CASSSGGWRGLGEQYF. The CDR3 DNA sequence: TGTGCCAGCAGCTCAGGGGGTTGGAGGGGGCTCGGCGAGCAGTACTTC.

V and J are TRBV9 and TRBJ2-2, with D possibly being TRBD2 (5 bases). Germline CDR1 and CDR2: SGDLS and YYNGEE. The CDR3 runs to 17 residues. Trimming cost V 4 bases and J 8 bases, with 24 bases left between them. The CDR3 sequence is CASSFLLSTIRDGELFF. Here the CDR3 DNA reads TGTGCCAGCAGCTTTTTACTAAGTACAATTCGGGATGGGGAGCTGTTTTTT.

CDR3 DNA: TGTGCCAGCAGTGAAGATTCTGGGGGCGGTTATACCGGGGAGCTGTTTTTT. This codes for CASSEDSGGGYTGELFF. The chain combines TRBV2 with TRBJ2-2; TRBD1 might be the D (6 bases). V was trimmed by 1 base and J by 5 bases, leaving 17 bases between them. The CDR3 totals 17 residues. Per germline, CDR1 SNHLY and CDR2 FYNNEI. The entire variable domain, with the rest obtained from reference TRBV2 and TRBJ2-2, is as follows: EPEVTQTPSHQVTQMGQEVILRCVPISNHLYFYWYRQILGQKVEFLVSFYNNEISEKSEIFDDQFSVERPDGSNFTLKIRSTKLEDSAMYFCASSEDSGGGYTGELFFGEGSRLTVL.

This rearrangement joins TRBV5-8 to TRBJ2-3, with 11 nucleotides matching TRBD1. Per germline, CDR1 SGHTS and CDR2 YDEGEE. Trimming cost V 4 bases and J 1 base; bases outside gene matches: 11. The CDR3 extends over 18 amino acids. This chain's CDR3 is CASSLGYMGQGGTDTQYF. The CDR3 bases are TGTGCCAGCAGCCTTGGTTACATGGGACAGGGGGGCACAGATACGCAGTATTTT.

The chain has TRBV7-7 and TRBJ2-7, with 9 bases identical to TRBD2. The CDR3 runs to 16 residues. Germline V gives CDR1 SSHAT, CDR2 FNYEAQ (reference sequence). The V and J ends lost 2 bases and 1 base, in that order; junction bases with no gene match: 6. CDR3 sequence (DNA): TGTGCCAGCAGCTTATGGCGGGAGGGGTTATCCTACGAGCAGTACTTC. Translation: CASSLWREGLSYEQYF.

CDR3: CASSLVWRGASYGYTF. The CDR3 coding sequence is TGTGCCAGCAGCTTAGTTTGGCGGGGGGCGAGCTATGGCTACACCTTC. The chain links TRBV7-2 to TRBJ1-2, with a weak D call TRBD1 (6 bases). Looked up from germline, CDR1 is SGHTA and CDR2 is FQGNSA. The CDR3 is made up of 16 amino acids. Trimming cost V 1 base and J 4 bases, with 16 bases left between them.

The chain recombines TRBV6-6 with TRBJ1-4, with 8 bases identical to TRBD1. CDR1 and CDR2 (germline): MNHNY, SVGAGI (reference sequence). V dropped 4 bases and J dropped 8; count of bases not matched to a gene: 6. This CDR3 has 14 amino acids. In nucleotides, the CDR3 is TGTGCCAGCAGTTCGTCAGGGGGCAACGAAAAACTGTTTTTT. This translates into CASSSSGGNEKLFF.

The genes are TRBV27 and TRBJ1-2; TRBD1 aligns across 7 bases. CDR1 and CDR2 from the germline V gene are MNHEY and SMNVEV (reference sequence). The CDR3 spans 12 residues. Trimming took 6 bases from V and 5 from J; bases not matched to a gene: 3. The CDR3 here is CASRTGFYGYTF. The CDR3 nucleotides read TGTGCCAGCAGGACAGGGTTTTATGGCTACACCTTC.

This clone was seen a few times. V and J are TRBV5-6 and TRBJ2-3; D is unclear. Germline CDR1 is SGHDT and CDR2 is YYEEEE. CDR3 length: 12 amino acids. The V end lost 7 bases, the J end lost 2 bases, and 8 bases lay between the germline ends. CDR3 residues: CASSSYTDTQYF. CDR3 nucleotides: TGTGCCAGCTCCTCTTACACAGATACGCAGTATTTT.

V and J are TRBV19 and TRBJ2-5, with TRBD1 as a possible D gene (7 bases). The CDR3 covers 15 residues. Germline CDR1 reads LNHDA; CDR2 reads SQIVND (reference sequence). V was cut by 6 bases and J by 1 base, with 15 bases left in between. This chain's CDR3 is CASRSGGPGQETQYF. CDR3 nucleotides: TGTGCCAGTAGGTCAGGGGGGCCGGGCCAAGAGACCCAGTACTTC. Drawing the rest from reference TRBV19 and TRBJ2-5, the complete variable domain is DGGITQSPKYLFRKEGQNVTLSCEQNLNHDAMYWYRQDPGQGLRLIYYSQIVNDFQKGDIAEGYSVSREKKESFPLTVTSAQKNPTAFYLCASRSGGPGQETQYFGPGTRLLVL.

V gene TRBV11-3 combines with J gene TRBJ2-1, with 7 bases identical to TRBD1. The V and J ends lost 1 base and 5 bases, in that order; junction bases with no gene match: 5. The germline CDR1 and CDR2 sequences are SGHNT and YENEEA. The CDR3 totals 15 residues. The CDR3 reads CASSLGGQPNNEQFF. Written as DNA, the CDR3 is TGTGCCAGCAGCTTAGGGGGACAGCCTAACAATGAGCAGTTCTTC. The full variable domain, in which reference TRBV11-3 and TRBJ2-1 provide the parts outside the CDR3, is EAGVVQSPRYKIIEKKQPVAFWCNPISGHNTLYWYLQNLGQGPELLIRYENEEAVDDSQLPKDRFSAERLKGVDSTLKIQPAELGDSAVYLCASSLGGQPNNEQFFGPGTRLTVL.

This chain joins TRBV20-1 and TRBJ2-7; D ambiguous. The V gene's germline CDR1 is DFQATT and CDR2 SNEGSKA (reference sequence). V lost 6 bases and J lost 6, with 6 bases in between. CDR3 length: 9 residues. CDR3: CSAYLEQYF. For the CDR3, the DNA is TGCAGTGCCTATCTCGAGCAGTACTTC.

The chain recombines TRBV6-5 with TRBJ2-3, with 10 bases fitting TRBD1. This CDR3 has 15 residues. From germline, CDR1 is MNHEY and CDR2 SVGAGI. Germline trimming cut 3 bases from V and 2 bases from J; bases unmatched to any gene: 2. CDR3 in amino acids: CASSYGQGVTDTQYF. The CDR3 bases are TGTGCCAGCAGTTATGGACAGGGGGTCACAGATACGCAGTATTTT.

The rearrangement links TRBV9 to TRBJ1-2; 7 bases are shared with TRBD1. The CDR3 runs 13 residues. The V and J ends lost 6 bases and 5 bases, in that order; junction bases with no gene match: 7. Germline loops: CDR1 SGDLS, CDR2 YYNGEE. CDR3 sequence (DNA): TGTGCCAGCACGAAGACAGGGATATATGGCTACACCTTC. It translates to CASTKTGIYGYTF. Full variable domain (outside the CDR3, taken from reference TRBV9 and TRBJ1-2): DSGVTQTPKHLITATGQRVTLRCSPRSGDLSVYWYQQSLDQGLQFLIQYYNGEERAKGNILERFSAQQFPDLHSELNLSSLELGDSALYFCASTKTGIYGYTFGSGTRLTVV.

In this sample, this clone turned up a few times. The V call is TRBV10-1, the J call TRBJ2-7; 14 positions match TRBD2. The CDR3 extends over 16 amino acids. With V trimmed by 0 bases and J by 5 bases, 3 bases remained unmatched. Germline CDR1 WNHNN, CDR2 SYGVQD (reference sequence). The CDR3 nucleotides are TGCGCCAGCAGTGAGTCGGGGACTAGCGGGAGTCACGAGCAGTACTTC. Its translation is CASSESGTSGSHEQYF.

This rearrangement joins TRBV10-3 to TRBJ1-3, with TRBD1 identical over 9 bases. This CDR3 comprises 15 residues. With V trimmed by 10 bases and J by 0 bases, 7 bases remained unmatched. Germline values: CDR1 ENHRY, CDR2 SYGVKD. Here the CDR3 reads CATQDRGDSGNTIYF. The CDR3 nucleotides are TGTGCCACCCAGGACAGGGGCGACTCTGGAAACACCATATATTTT.

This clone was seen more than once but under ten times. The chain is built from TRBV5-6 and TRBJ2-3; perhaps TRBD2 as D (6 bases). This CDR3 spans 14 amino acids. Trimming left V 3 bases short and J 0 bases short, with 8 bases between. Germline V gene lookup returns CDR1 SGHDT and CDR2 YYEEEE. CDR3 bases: TGTGCCAGCAGCTACGGGACTAGCACAGATACGCAGTATTTT. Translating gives CASSYGTSTDTQYF.

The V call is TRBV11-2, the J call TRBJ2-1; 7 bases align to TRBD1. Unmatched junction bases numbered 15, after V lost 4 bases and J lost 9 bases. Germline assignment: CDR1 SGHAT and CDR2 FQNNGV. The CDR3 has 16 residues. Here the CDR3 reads CASSSSTGVKGFEQFF. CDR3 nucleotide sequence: TGTGCCAGCAGCTCGTCCACAGGGGTAAAAGGTTTTGAGCAGTTCTTC.

The CDR3 region has the DNA TGTGCCGGCGGGGATAACTACGAGCAGTACTTC. Protein product: CAGGDNYEQYF. V and J are TRBV7-9 and TRBJ2-7; tentatively, D is TRBD2 (6 bases). This CDR3 comprises 11 residues. Trimming removed 11 bases at V and 3 bases at J, with 11 bases between. Germline V gene lookup returns CDR1 SEHNR and CDR2 FQNEAQ (reference sequence).

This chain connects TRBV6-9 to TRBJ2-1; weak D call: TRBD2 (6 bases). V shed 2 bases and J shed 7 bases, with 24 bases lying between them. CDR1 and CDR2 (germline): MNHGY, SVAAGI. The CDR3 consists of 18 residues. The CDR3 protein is CASSYRSGHWTTRNEQFF. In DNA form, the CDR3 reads TGTGCCAGCAGTTATCGAAGCGGGCACTGGACTACACGGAATGAGCAGTTCTTC.

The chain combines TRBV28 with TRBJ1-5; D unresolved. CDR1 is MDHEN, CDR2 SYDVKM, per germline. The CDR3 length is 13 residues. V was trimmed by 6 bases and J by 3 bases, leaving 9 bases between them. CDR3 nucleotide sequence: TGTGCCAGCAGGGGGAGGGTCAATCAGCCCCAGCATTTT. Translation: CASRGRVNQPQHF.

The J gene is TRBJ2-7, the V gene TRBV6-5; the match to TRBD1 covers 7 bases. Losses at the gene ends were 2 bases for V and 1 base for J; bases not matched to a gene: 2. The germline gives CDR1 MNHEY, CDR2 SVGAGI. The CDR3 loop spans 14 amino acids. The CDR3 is CASSYGTASYEQYF. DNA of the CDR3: TGTGCCAGCAGTTACGGGACAGCTTCCTACGAGCAGTACTTC.

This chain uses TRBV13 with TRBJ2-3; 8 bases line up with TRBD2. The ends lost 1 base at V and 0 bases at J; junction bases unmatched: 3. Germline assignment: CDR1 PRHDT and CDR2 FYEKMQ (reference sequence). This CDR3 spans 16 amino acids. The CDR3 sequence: CASSLASSGSTDTQYF. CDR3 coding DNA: TGTGCCAGCAGCTTAGCGTCTAGCGGGAGCACAGATACGCAGTATTTT.

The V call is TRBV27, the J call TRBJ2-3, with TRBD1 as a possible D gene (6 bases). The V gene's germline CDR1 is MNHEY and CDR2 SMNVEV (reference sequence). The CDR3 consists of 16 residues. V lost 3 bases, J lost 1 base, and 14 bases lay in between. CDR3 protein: CASSLFEGDGTDTQYF. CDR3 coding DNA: TGTGCCAGCAGTTTGTTCGAGGGGGACGGCACAGATACGCAGTATTTT.

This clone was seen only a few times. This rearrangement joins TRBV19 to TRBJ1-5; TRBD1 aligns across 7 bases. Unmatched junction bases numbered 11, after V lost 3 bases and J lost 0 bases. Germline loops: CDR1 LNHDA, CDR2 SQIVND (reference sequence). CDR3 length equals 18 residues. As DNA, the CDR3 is TGTGCCAGTAGTATGCGGCAGGGGGACCCAGATAGCAATCAGCCCCAGCATTTT. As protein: CASSMRQGDPDSNQPQHF.

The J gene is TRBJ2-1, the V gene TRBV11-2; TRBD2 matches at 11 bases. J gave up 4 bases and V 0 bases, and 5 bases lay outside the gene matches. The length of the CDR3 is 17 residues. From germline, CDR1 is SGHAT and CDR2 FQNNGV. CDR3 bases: TGTGCCAGCAGCTTAGATCCGGGACTAGCGGATTACAATGAGCAGTTCTTC. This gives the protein CASSLDPGLADYNEQFF. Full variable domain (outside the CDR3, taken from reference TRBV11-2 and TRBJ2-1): EAGVAQSPRYKIIEKRQSVAFWCNPISGHATLYWYQQILGQGPKLLIQFQNNGVVDDSQLPKDRFSAERLKGVDSTLKIQPAKLEDSAVYLCASSLDPGLADYNEQFFGPGTRLTVL.

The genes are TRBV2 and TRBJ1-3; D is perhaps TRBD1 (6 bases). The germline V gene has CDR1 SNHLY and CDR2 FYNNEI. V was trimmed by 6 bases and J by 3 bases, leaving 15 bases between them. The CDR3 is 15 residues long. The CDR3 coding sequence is TGTGCCAGCAGAGGTAATACAGGGAATGGAAACACCATATATTTT. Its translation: CASRGNTGNGNTIYF.

As DNA, the CDR3 is TGTGCCAGCAGTGAACTTTGGGAGCTGTTTTTT. Its translation is CASSELWELFF. The rearrangement links TRBV6-1 to TRBJ2-2, with D uncertain. CDR1 MNHNS and CDR2 SASEGT come from the germline V gene. V was pared by 2 bases and J by 9 bases, with 4 bases between. This CDR3 spans 11 amino acids.

The CDR3 sequence: CASSHPRTRVSYEQYF. The CDR3 DNA sequence: TGTGCCAGCAGTCACCCCCGGACTCGAGTTTCCTACGAGCAGTACTTC. V usage is TRBV27 and J usage is TRBJ2-7, with D perhaps TRBD2 (5 bases). The V gene's germline CDR1 is MNHEY and CDR2 SMNVEV (reference sequence). The CDR3 extends over 16 amino acids. Trimming removed 5 bases at V and 1 base at J, with 18 bases between.

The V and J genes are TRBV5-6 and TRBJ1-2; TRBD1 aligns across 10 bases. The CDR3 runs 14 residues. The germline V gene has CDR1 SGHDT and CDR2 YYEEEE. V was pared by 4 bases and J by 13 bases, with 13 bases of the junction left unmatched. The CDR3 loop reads CASSPNSRDRGSTF. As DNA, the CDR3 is TGTGCCAGCAGCCCGAACTCCCGGGACAGGGGTTCCACCTTC.

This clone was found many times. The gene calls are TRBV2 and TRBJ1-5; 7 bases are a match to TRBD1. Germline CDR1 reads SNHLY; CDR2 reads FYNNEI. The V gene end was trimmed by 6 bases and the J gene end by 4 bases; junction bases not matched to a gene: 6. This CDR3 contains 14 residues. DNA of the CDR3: TGTGCCAGCAGCCTAGGGGGCGGTAATCAGCCCCAGCATTTT. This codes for CASSLGGGNQPQHF.